This T cell receptor beta chain derives from a study of T cells after yellow fever vaccination. From the 5' RACE reads, TCRdb called clonotypes with MiXCR, one entry per CDR3 protein. Of about 240,000 distinct CDR3 sequences listed, about 3.9% are singletons. Study outcomes and limitations: Most clones from primary vaccination were detected again post-booster (roughly 95% CD4, about 88% CD8).

Germline loops: CDR1 SGHRS, CDR2 YFSETQ. The length of the CDR3 is 15 residues. V trimming: 0 bases; J trimming: 6 bases; junction bases outside the gene matches: 4. At least ten counts were recorded for this clonotype. Antigen unknown. The sample was PBMCs, taken 15 days after the yellow fever booster vaccination. This receptor was taken from a man between 18 and 35 years old who received the YFV17D yellow fever vaccine. V and J are TRBV5-1 and TRBJ2-3, with TRBD1 identical over 10 bases. Here the CDR3 DNA reads TGCGCCAGCAGCTTGGCCGGGACAGGGGCCGATACGCAGTATTTT. Its translation is CASSLAGTGADTQYF.